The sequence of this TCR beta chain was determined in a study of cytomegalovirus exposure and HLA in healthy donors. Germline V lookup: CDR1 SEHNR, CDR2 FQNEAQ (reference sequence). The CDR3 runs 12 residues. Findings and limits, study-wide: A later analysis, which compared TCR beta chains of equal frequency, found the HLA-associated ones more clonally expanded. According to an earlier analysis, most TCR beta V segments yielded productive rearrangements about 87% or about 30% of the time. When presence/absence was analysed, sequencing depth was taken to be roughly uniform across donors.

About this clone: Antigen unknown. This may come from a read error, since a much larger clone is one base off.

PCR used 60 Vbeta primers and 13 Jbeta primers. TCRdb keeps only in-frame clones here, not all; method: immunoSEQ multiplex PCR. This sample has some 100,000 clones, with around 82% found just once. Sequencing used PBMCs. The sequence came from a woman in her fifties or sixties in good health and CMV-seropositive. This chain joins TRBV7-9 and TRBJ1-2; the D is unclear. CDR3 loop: CSSSLGVGGYTF. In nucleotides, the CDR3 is TGTTCCAGCAGCTTGGGAGTGGGTGGCTACACCTTC.